In this sample, the clone carrying this T cell receptor (beta chain) turned up a few times. TCRdb used MiXCR to reprocess the 5' RACE reads, holding one entry per CDR3 protein. The repertoire holds some 670,000 distinct CDR3 sequences, 9% to 15% seen once, with about 16% in the top ten. The sample comes from a study of T cells after yellow fever vaccination. V lost 8 bases and J lost 10; bases outside the gene matches: 13. There are 14 residues in the CDR3. Looked up from germline, CDR1 is KGHDR and CDR2 is SFDVKD. The receptor's source is a man aged 25 to 40 who received the YFV17D yellow fever vaccine. The rearrangement uses TRBV24-1 and TRBJ2-1, with 7 positions matching TRBD1. The input for sequencing was PBMCs, taken on the day of the yellow fever booster vaccination. CDR3 sequence (DNA): TGTGCCACCAATCCGGGACAGTTCCCAGAGGAGCAGTTCTTC. Amino acid sequence: CATNPGQFPEEQFF.